The 6 T cell receptor beta chains below come from one sample, sequenced in a study of T cells after yellow fever vaccination. MiXCR was run by TCRdb on the 5' RACE reads, yielding one entry per CDR3 protein. Of roughly 60,000 distinct CDR3 sequences in the sample, approximately 7.7% were seen once. Sequencing was performed on CD8+ T cells sorted from PBMCs, taken on the day of the first yellow fever vaccination. These receptors came from a man younger than 35 who received the YFV17D yellow fever vaccine.

The chain combines TRBV11-2 with TRBJ2-1; 9 bases map to TRBD1. Germline V lookup: CDR1 SGHAT, CDR2 FQNNGV. The CDR3 totals 17 residues. Trimming took 5 bases from V and 7 from J; bases not matched to a gene: 15. As DNA, the CDR3 is TGTGCCAGCAGCCCAAGAAACAGGGGGCGGTTTGTTAATGAGCAGTTCTTC. It is translated as CASSPRNRGRFVNEQFF.

This clonotype was detected many times. V usage is TRBV10-3 and J usage is TRBJ1-1; unclear D gene. Trimming left V 4 bases short and J 0 bases short, with 15 bases between. CDR3 length: 16 amino acids. CDR1 is ENHRY, CDR2 SYGVKD, per germline. The CDR3, as DNA: TGTGCCATCAGTGTACGAGGGCCACCTATGAACACTGAAGCTTTCTTT. The encoded protein is CAISVRGPPMNTEAFF.

This clonotype has a handful of counts. The V and J genes are TRBV11-2 and TRBJ2-2; D is undetermined. The CDR3 has 13 amino acids. Germline CDR1 SGHAT, CDR2 FQNNGV. Between the trimmed V and J ends, which lost 5 bases and 3 bases, there was a span of 7 bases. The CDR3 DNA reads as TGTGCCAGCAGCCCCGCGGACACCGGGGAGCTGTTTTTT. Its translation is CASSPADTGELFF.

This clonotype appeared a few times. V is TRBV6-2 or TRBV6-3 and J is TRBJ2-2, with 8 bases aligning to TRBD1. The CDR3 extends over 15 amino acids. CDR1 is MNHEY, CDR2 SVGEGT, per germline. V lost 4 bases, J lost 8 bases, and 9 bases stayed unmatched. CDR3 sequence reads: CASSSLWTGPGELFF. The CDR3 nucleotides are TGTGCCAGCAGTTCCCTATGGACAGGGCCAGGGGAGCTGTTTTTT.

In this sample, this clonotype turned up a few times. This chain connects TRBV4-1 to TRBJ2-3, with D perhaps TRBD2 (6 bases). CDR1 and CDR2 (germline): MGHRA, YSYEKL. V was shortened by 0 bases and J by 4 bases, with 14 bases between the two germline ends. This CDR3 spans 16 amino acids. DNA for the CDR3: TGCGCCAGCAGCCAAGATGGGGGGTGGTGGCCAGATACGCAGTATTTT. Protein product: CASSQDGGWWPDTQYF.

This clonotype has at least ten counts. The V and J genes are TRBV4-1 and TRBJ2-1; TRBD2 aligns across 7 bases. The trim removed 2 bases at V and 0 bases at J, leaving 10 bases unmatched. The CDR3 has 18 residues. Looked up from germline, CDR1 is MGHRA and CDR2 is YSYEKL. CDR3 loop: CASSQSGSGVGSYNEQFF. Here the CDR3 DNA reads TGCGCCAGCAGCCAATCCGGGAGCGGGGTTGGCTCCTACAATGAGCAGTTCTTC.